The 2 T cell receptor beta chains reported below all come from one sample, sequenced in a study of shared clonotypes between healthy human individuals. This table comes from immunoSEQ multiplex PCR, and its TCRdb copy is limited to in-frame clones, with some not included. The data contain around 2,000,000 clones, about 95% of them singletons. Sequenced sample: naive CD4+ T cells sorted from blood. Specified subset: CD45RA+ positively selected. All receptors derive from a man aged 18 to 35 in good health.

J is TRBJ2-3 and V is TRBV11-2, with D hard to call. This CDR3 has 16 amino acids. The germline CDR1 and CDR2 sequences are SGHAT and FQNNGV. The V end lost 1 base, the J end lost 4 bases, and 15 bases lay between the germline ends. CDR3 bases: TGTGCCAGCAGCTTAGGTGTGGAGACGCGCGCAGATACGCAGTATTTT. This codes for CASSLGVETRADTQYF. The full variable domain, its missing parts supplied by reference TRBV11-2 and TRBJ2-3, is EAGVAQSPRYKIIEKRQSVAFWCNPISGHATLYWYQQILGQGPKLLIQFQNNGVVDDSQLPKDRFSAERLKGVDSTLKIQPAKLEDSAVYLCASSLGVETRADTQYFGPGTRLTVL.

This chain links TRBV4-1 with TRBJ1-2, with 10 positions matching TRBD1. J was trimmed by 7 bases and V by 3 bases; bases with no gene match: 11. Germline assignment: CDR1 MGHRA and CDR2 YSYEKL. The CDR3 covers 16 residues. CDR3 nucleotide sequence: TGCGCCAGCAGCCAGCCGACCGGACAGGGGGAACTTGGCTACACCTTC. Residues: CASSQPTGQGELGYTF.